This passage covers 32 T cell receptor beta chains from one sample sequenced in a study of cytotoxic CD8 clonotypes in ibrutinib-treated CLL. Measured with immunoSEQ multiplex PCR; TCRdb has only the in-frame clones, and not every one. The sample has about 250,000 clones; 70% are singletons. Here the sequenced sample was PBMCs, taken after 24 months of ibrutinib treatment. Source of these receptors: a human donor with chronic lymphocytic leukemia.

V usage is TRBV11-2 and J usage is TRBJ2-1; the D gene is possibly TRBD2 (6 bases). V was shortened by 4 bases and J by 4 bases, with 17 bases between the two germline ends. Germline CDR1 reads SGHAT; CDR2 reads FQNNGV. CDR3 length equals 16 residues. The CDR3 here is CASSYAAGRMYNEQFF. The CDR3, as DNA: TGTGCCAGCAGCTACGCGGCGGGAAGGATGTACAATGAGCAGTTCTTC.

CDR3 loop: CASSLIPGRGLGHGYTF. The CDR3 bases are TGTGCCAGCAGCTTAATTCCAGGTCGGGGGCTCGGGCATGGCTACACCTTC. This rearrangement joins TRBV11-3 to TRBJ1-2; D might be TRBD1 (6 bases). The ends were cut back, 2 bases at V and 6 bases at J, with 22 bases in the middle. This CDR3 is 17 amino acids long. CDR1 is SGHNT, CDR2 YENEEA, per germline.

This clone was counted only a few times. The genes are TRBV29-1 and TRBJ1-4; tentatively, D is TRBD1 (5 bases). The germline CDR1 and CDR2 sequences are SQVTM and ANQGSEA. V was cut by 7 bases and J by 0 bases, with 9 bases left in between. There are 13 residues in the CDR3. This CDR3 reads CSAVGATNEKLFF. CDR3 DNA: TGCAGCGCCGTGGGGGCAACTAATGAAAAACTGTTTTTT.

This clone was found a few times. The V call is TRBV18, the J call TRBJ2-1; D call uncertain. Germline V gene sequence: CDR1 KGHSH, CDR2 LQKENI. Trimming left V 1 base short and J 2 bases short, with 9 bases between. The CDR3 totals 15 residues. The CDR3, as DNA: TGTGCCAGCTCACCACTAAGGGCCCCCTACAATGAGCAGTTCTTC. It encodes CASSPLRAPYNEQFF.

This clone was counted between two and nine times. This chain connects TRBV7-9 to TRBJ2-3; 9 positions agree with TRBD2. Germline trimming cut 5 bases from V and 5 bases from J; bases unmatched to any gene: 17. This CDR3 region has 18 residues. The germline gives CDR1 SEHNR, CDR2 FQNEAQ (reference sequence). As DNA, the CDR3 is TGTGCCAGCAGCCGCTCGGTAGGTAGCGGGAGACAGCAAGATACGCAGTATTTT. This gives the protein CASSRSVGSGRQQDTQYF.

This chain connects TRBV7-9 to TRBJ1-4, with D unresolved. V lost 5 bases, J lost 5 bases, and 15 bases lay in between. Looked up from germline, CDR1 is SEHNR and CDR2 is FQNEAQ (reference sequence). The CDR3 is 15 amino acids. The CDR3 nucleotides are TGTGCCAGCAGCGCCACATCAGGCACGAATGAAAAACTGTTTTTT. Translation gives CASSATSGTNEKLFF.

V usage is TRBV28 and J usage is TRBJ1-1; TRBD1 aligns across 9 bases. Trimming cost V 7 bases and J 5 bases; bases outside gene matches: 17. The germline gives CDR1 MDHEN, CDR2 SYDVKM. CDR3 length equals 17 residues. The CDR3: CASNTTPGQGGGTEAFF. The CDR3 nucleotides are TGTGCCAGCAACACAACCCCGGGACAGGGCGGGGGGACTGAAGCTTTCTTT.

The chain recombines TRBV30 with TRBJ1-4; D is unclear. Trimming cost V 5 bases and J 6 bases, with 13 bases left between them. Per the germline V gene, CDR1 is GTSNPN and CDR2 is SVGIG (reference sequence). CDR3 size: 13 residues. The CDR3 nucleotides read TGTGCCTGGGACTTCACTCAACATGAAAAACTGTTTTTT. It translates to CAWDFTQHEKLFF.

Only a few counts were recorded for this clone. The chain joins TRBV27 to TRBJ2-7; D gene uncertain. This CDR3 is 13 amino acids long. V lost 2 bases, J lost 5 bases, and 10 bases lay in between. Per the germline V gene, CDR1 is MNHEY and CDR2 is SMNVEV (reference sequence). The CDR3 DNA reads TGTGCCAGCAGTTTAACAGCAAGGAACGAGCAGTACTTC. Its protein is CASSLTARNEQYF.

The gene calls are TRBV29-1 and TRBJ1-1; a weak D match, TRBD1 (5 bases). There are 10 residues in the CDR3. V lost 7 bases and J lost 7, with 10 bases in between. Germline loops: CDR1 SQVTM, CDR2 ANQGSEA. CDR3 coding DNA: TGCAGCGGCCAGGGAGTTGAAGCTTTCTTT. Protein sequence: CSGQGVEAFF.

The genes are TRBV27 and TRBJ1-2, with D possibly being TRBD1 (6 bases). The CDR3 sequence is 14 residues long. V was clipped by 1 base and J by 3 bases, with 9 bases between them. Per the germline V gene, CDR1 is MNHEY and CDR2 is SMNVEV (reference sequence). This CDR3 is CASSLFGTHYGYTF. CDR3 in DNA: TGTGCCAGCAGTTTATTCGGGACACACTATGGCTACACCTTC.

This clone appeared once. The V call is TRBV9, the J call TRBJ2-5, with D tentatively TRBD2 (6 bases). Germline-derived CDR1 and CDR2 are SGDLS and YYNGEE. This CDR3 spans 16 amino acids. V shed 0 bases and J shed 2 bases, with 14 bases lying between them. The CDR3 coding sequence is TGTGCCAGCAGCGTAGGCCGGAGGGGTCCTCAAGAGACCCAGTACTTC. Protein product: CASSVGRRGPQETQYF.

The rearrangement joins TRBV28 to TRBJ2-7; D perhaps matches TRBD1 (5 bases). From germline, CDR1 is MDHEN and CDR2 SYDVKM. The CDR3 totals 12 residues. V was trimmed by 5 bases and J by 7 bases, leaving 12 bases between them. The CDR3 nucleotides read TGTGCCAGCAGTACCGCCGACAGAGAGCAGTACTTC. Encoded protein: CASSTADREQYF.

On this clone itself: Other DNA sequences in this sample translate to the same CDR3. This chain uses TRBV19 with TRBJ2-6; 7 nucleotides line up with TRBD1. CDR1 is LNHDA and CDR2 is SQIVND in the germline V gene (reference sequence). Trimming cost V 6 bases and J 2 bases; bases outside gene matches: 4. The CDR3 is 15 amino acids. The CDR3 nucleotides are TGTGCCAGTAGCCTGCAGGGGGCTGGGGCCAACGTCCTGACTTTC. It translates to CASSLQGAGANVLTF.

This clone was counted a few times. CDR3 nucleotides: TGTGCCAGCAGCCCAACCCCCGCCGCAGCCCTGCCCTACGAGCAGTACTTC. Its translation: CASSPTPAAALPYEQYF. The gene calls are TRBV27 and TRBJ2-7; D not resolved. CDR3 length: 17 amino acids. The germline V gene has CDR1 MNHEY and CDR2 SMNVEV (reference sequence). Trimming removed 6 bases from V and 2 bases from J, with 23 bases in between.

The chain carries TRBV29-1 and TRBJ2-7; the match to TRBD1 covers 7 bases. V dropped 6 bases and J dropped 3; count of bases not matched to a gene: 8. The V gene's germline CDR1 is SQVTM and CDR2 ANQGSEA. The CDR3 covers 13 residues. The CDR3 here is CSVAGTAYYEQYF. The CDR3 DNA reads as TGCAGCGTGGCCGGGACAGCCTACTACGAGCAGTACTTC.

This chain links TRBV14 with TRBJ2-1; no definite D call. Between the trimmed V and J ends, which lost 5 bases and 4 bases, there was a span of 6 bases. Germline V gene lookup returns CDR1 SGHDN and CDR2 FVKESK. The CDR3 is 12 amino acids. Here the CDR3 reads CASSVGYNEQFF. Written as DNA, the CDR3 is TGTGCCAGCAGCGTAGGGTACAATGAGCAGTTCTTC.

The chain combines TRBV30 with TRBJ1-4; 11 bases line up with TRBD1. This CDR3 spans 15 amino acids. Germline V lookup: CDR1 GTSNPN, CDR2 SVGIG (reference sequence). V was pared by 3 bases and J by 5 bases, with 5 bases of the junction left unmatched. This CDR3 is CAWSTGTGGNEKLFF. The CDR3 nucleotides are TGTGCCTGGAGCACTGGGACAGGGGGAAATGAAAAACTGTTTTTT.

To note about this clone: An end of the junction does not agree with germline; a read error may underlie this. V gene TRBV5-1 combines with J gene TRBJ1-2; D not resolved. The germline V gene encodes CDR1 SGHRS and CDR2 YFSETQ. This CDR3 has 13 residues. CDR3 in amino acids: CASSSDLENSRFF. The CDR3, as DNA: TGCGCCAGCAGCTCCGACCTGGAGAACTCCCGGTTCTTC.

The chain is built from TRBV19 and TRBJ2-1; D is undetermined. The V gene's germline CDR1 is LNHDA and CDR2 SQIVND (reference sequence). V was trimmed by 3 bases and J by 5 bases, leaving 8 bases between them. There are 13 residues in the CDR3. The CDR3 reads CASSINRNNEQFF. The CDR3 nucleotides are TGTGCCAGTAGTATTAACAGAAACAATGAGCAGTTCTTC.

In DNA form, the CDR3 reads TGTGCCAGCAGCGACGCTAGCGGGCCGGAGACTGGTGAGCAGTACTTC. Translating it yields CASSDASGPETGEQYF. This sequence joins TRBV27 and TRBJ2-7; 8 nucleotides match TRBD2. The CDR3 runs to 16 residues. The J segment lost 7 bases and the V segment lost 6 bases, leaving 17 bases of the junction unmatched. Germline-derived CDR1 and CDR2 are MNHEY and SMNVEV (reference sequence).

This sequence joins TRBV28 and TRBJ2-7; no clear D. The germline gives CDR1 MDHEN, CDR2 SYDVKM. Trimming shortened V by 6 bases and J by 7 bases, and 10 bases separated the two germline ends. The CDR3 is 11 amino acids. The CDR3: CASSASREQYF. DNA for the CDR3: TGTGCCAGCAGCGCAAGTAGGGAGCAGTACTTC. The full variable domain, with the rest looked up from reference TRBV28 and TRBJ2-7, is DVKVTQSSRYLVKRTGEKVFLECVQDMDHENMFWYRQDPGLGLRLIYFSYDVKMKEKGDIPEGYSVSREKKERFSLILESASTNQTSMYLCASSASREQYFGPGTRLTVT.

This chain uses TRBV12-2 with TRBJ2-3; the D segment call TRBD1 is taken from the table without a DNA check. TRBV12-2 is listed as a pseudogene. The CDR3 sequence is 10 residues long. The CDR3 DNA reads TGTGGACAGAAAGCAGATACGCAGTATTTT. Translation gives CGQKADTQYF.

The rearrangement joins TRBV5-4 to TRBJ1-4; D is ambiguous. V dropped 7 bases and J dropped 8 bases, with 18 bases sitting between them. CDR3 length: 14 residues. Germline values: CDR1 SGHNT, CDR2 YYREEE (reference sequence). DNA for the CDR3: TGTGCCAGCTGTGCGGACGGGGTGAGAGAAAAACTGTTTTTT. Amino acid sequence: CASCADGVREKLFF.

In nucleotides, the CDR3 is TGTGCCAGCAGCTTAGGTGATTTCAACTATGGCTACACCTTC. Translated, it gives CASSLGDFNYGYTF. The chain recombines TRBV7-2 with TRBJ1-2; D unresolved. Trimming removed 1 base from V and 2 bases from J, with 8 bases in between. The CDR3 has 14 residues. From germline, CDR1 is SGHTA and CDR2 FQGNSA.

This chain uses TRBV5-1 with TRBJ2-5; no reliable D call. The CDR3 runs to 12 residues. Trimming stripped 4 bases from V and 0 bases from J, with 4 bases between. Per the germline V gene, CDR1 is SGHRS and CDR2 is YFSETQ. The CDR3 is CASSHDQETQYF. For the CDR3, the DNA is TGCGCCAGCAGCCATGACCAAGAGACCCAGTACTTC.

This sequence joins TRBV18 and TRBJ1-2, with 7 bases lining up with TRBD1. CDR1 is KGHSH and CDR2 is LQKENI in the germline V gene. The junction had 10 bases not matched to a gene; V was cut back by 6 bases and J by 3 bases. CDR3 size: 15 residues. CDR3 sequence (DNA): TGTGCCAGCTCCCCCAGGGGGGCAGATGACTATGGCTACACCTTC. Encoded protein: CASSPRGADDYGYTF.

The chain links TRBV5-6 to TRBJ2-1; D is uncertain. The CDR3 length is 13 residues. The germline gives CDR1 SGHDT, CDR2 YYEEEE. V shed 6 bases and J shed 5 bases, with 12 bases lying between them. CDR3 nucleotides: TGTGCCAGCACCCAGGCGTCTCACAATGAGCAGTTCTTC. It encodes CASTQASHNEQFF.

In its sample, this clone was seen a few times. The chain combines TRBV5-1 with TRBJ2-1; 11 positions agree with TRBD1. J lost 6 bases, V lost 4 bases, and 6 bases had no gene match. The CDR3 runs to 15 residues. Looked up from germline, CDR1 is SGHRS and CDR2 is YFSETQ. Here the CDR3 DNA reads TGCGCCAGCAGCCCCACCGGGACAGGGGGCAATGAGCAGTTCTTC. Translating it yields CASSPTGTGGNEQFF. The full variable domain, with the rest looked up from reference TRBV5-1 and TRBJ2-1, is KAGVTQTPRYLIKTRGQQVTLSCSPISGHRSVSWYQQTPGQGLQFLFEYFSETQRNKGNFPGRFSGRQFSNSRSEMNVSTLELGDSALYLCASSPTGTGGNEQFFGPGTRLTVL.

This clone was seen a handful of times. V gene TRBV23-1 combines with J gene TRBJ1-5, with TRBD1 matching over 7 bases. TRBV23-1 is an ORF, and what it does is uncertain. Losses at the gene ends were 0 bases for V and 0 bases for J; bases not matched to a gene: 14. There are 20 residues in the CDR3. For the CDR3, the DNA is TGCGCCAGCAGTCAATCGACCCGGGGGACAGCAGTAAATAGCAATCAGCCCCAGCATTTT. This encodes CASSQSTRGTAVNSNQPQHF.

The gene calls are TRBV7-2 and TRBJ2-3, with D unclear. CDR3 length: 13 amino acids. Germline CDR1 reads SGHTA; CDR2 reads FQGNSA. The ends were cut back, 7 bases at V and 3 bases at J, with 11 bases in the middle. In DNA, the CDR3 is TGTGCCAGCACCCAGAGGCGAACAGATACGCAGTATTTT. Its translation: CASTQRRTDTQYF. The entire variable domain, with the rest obtained from reference TRBV7-2 and TRBJ2-3, is as follows: GAGVSQSPSNKVTEKGKDVELRCDPISGHTALYWYRQSLGQGLEFLIYFQGNSAPDKSGLPSDRFSAERTGGSVSTLTIQRTQQEDSAVYLCASTQRRTDTQYFGPGTRLTVL.

The chain recombines TRBV7-2 with TRBJ1-5; D is unresolved. Germline-derived CDR1 and CDR2 are SGHTA and FQGNSA. V was pared by 2 bases and J by 0 bases, with 8 bases between. This CDR3 comprises 15 residues. In DNA form, the CDR3 reads TGTGCCAGCAGCTTATTCGACAATAGCAATCAGCCCCAGCATTTT. It translates to CASSLFDNSNQPQHF.